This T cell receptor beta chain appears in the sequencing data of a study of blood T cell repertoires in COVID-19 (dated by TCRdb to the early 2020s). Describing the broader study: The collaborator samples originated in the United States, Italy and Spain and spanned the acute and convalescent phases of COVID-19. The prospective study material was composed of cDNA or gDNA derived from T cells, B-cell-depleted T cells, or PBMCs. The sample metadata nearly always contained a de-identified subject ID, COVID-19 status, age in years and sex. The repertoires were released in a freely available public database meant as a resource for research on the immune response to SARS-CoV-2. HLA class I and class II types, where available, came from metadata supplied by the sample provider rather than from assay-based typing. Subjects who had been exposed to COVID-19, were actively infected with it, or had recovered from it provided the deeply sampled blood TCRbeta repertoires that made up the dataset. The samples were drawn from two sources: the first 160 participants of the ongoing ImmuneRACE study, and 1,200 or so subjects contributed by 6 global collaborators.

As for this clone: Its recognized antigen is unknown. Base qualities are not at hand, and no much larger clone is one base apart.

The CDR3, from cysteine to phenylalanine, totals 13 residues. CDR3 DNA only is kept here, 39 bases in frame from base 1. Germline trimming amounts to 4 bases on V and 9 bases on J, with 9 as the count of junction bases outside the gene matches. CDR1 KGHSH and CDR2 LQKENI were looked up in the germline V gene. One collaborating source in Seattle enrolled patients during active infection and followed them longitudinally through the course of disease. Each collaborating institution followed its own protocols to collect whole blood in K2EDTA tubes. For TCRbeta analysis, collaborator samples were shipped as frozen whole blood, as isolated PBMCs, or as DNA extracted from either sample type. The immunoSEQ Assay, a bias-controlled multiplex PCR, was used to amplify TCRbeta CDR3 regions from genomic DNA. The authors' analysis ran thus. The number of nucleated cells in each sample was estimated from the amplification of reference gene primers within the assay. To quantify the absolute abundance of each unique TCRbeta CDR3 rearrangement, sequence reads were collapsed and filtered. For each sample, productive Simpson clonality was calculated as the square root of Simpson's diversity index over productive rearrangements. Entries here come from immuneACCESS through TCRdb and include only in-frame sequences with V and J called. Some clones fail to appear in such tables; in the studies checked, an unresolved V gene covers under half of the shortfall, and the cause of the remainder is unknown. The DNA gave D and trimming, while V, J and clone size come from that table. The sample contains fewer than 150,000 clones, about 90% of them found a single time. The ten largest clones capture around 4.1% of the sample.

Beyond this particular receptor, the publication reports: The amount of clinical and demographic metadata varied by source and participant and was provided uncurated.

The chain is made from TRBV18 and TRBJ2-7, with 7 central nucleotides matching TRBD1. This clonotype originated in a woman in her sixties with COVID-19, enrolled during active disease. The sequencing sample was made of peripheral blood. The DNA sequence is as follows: TGTGCCAGCTCACAACAGGGGCTTAGTGGGCAGTACTTC. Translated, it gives CASSQQGLSGQYF.